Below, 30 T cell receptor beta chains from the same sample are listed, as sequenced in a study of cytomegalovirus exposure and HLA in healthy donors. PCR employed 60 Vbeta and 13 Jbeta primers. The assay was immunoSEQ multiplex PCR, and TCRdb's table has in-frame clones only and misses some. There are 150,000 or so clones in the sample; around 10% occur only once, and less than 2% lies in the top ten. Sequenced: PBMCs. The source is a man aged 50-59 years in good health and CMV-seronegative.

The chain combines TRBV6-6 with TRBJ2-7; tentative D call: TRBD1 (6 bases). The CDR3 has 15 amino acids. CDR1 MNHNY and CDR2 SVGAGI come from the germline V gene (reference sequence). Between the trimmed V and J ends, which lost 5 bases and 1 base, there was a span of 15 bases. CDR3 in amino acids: CASSTYRDTSYEQYF. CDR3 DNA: TGTGCCAGCAGTACCTACCGGGACACGTCCTACGAGCAGTACTTC.

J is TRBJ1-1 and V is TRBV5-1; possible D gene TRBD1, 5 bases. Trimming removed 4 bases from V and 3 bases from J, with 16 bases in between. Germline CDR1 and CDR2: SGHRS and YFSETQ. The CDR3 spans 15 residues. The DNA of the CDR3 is TGCGCCAGCAGCGAAAGCTCCTTAGGGGACACTGAAGCTTTCTTT. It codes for CASSESSLGDTEAFF.

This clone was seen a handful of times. This CDR3 is CASRQGESGTEAFF. CDR3 nucleotides: TGTGCCAGCAGACAGGGGGAATCGGGCACTGAAGCTTTCTTT. The rearrangement joins TRBV7-3 to TRBJ1-1, with 8 bases fitting TRBD1. In germline, CDR1 is SGHTA, CDR2 FQGTGA. V lost 6 bases, J lost 4 bases, and 7 bases stayed unmatched. The CDR3 is 14 residues long.

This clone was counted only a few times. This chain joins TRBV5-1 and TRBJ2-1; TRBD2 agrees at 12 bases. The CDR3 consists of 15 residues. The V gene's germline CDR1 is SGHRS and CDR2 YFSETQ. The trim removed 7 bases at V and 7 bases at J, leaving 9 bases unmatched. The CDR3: CASGTGLAGQNEQFF. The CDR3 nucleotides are TGCGCCAGCGGCACGGGACTAGCGGGCCAAAATGAGCAGTTCTTC.

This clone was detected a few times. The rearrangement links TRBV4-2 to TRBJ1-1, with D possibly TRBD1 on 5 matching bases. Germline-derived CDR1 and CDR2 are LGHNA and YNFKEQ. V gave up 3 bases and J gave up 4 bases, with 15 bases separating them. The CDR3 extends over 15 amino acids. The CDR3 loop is CASSQGVGGRTEAFF. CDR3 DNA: TGTGCCAGCAGCCAGGGGGTGGGGGGACGCACTGAAGCTTTCTTT.

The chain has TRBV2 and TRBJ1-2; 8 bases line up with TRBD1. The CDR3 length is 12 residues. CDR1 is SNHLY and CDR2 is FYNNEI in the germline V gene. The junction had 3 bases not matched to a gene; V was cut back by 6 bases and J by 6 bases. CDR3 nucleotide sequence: TGTGCCAGCAGGAGACAGGGGCATGGCTACACCTTC. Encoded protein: CASRRQGHGYTF.

CDR3 in amino acids: CASSILPGTSGDSYEQYF. The CDR3 DNA reads TGCGCCAGCAGCATTCTTCCCGGGACTAGCGGGGACTCCTACGAGCAGTACTTC. V is TRBV5-1 and J is TRBJ2-7; TRBD2 matches 13 bases. Per the germline V gene, CDR1 is SGHRS and CDR2 is YFSETQ. V lost 4 bases and J lost 0; bases outside the gene matches: 10. The CDR3 is 18 residues long.

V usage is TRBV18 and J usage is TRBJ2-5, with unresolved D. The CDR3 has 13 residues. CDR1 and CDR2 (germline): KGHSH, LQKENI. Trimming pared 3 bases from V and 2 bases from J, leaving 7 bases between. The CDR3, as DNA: TGTGCCAGCTCACCCGACTCTCAAGAGACCCAGTACTTC. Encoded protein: CASSPDSQETQYF.

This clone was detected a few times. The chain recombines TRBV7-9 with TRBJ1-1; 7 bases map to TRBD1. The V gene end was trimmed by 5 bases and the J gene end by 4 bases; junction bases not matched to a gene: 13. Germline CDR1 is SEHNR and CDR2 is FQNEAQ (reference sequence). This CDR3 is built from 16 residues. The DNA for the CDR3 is TGTGCCAGCAGCACCCGGACAGGTACGGGTAGCACTGAAGCTTTCTTT. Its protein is CASSTRTGTGSTEAFF.

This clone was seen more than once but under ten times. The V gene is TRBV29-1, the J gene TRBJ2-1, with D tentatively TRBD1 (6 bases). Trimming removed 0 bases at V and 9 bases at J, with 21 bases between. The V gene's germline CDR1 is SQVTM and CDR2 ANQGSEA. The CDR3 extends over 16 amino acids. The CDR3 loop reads CSVEDLAGKGDGEQFF. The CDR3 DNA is TGCAGCGTTGAAGATCTAGCTGGGAAGGGGGATGGTGAGCAGTTCTTC.

Here the CDR3 reads CASSSESSGGPTDTQYF. CDR3 coding DNA: TGTGCCAGCAGCTCCGAATCTAGCGGGGGGCCCACAGATACGCAGTATTTT. The chain uses TRBV7-8 and TRBJ2-3; 11 nucleotides line up with TRBD2. This CDR3 has 17 residues. The ends lost 4 bases at V and 2 bases at J; junction bases unmatched: 8. Germline loops: CDR1 SGHVS, CDR2 FQNEAQ. The complete variable domain, with remaining parts taken from reference TRBV7-8 and TRBJ2-3, reads GAGVSQSPRYKVAKRGQDVALRCDPISGHVSLFWYQQALGQGPEFLTYFQNEAQLDKSGLPSDRFFAERPEGSVSTLKIQRTQQEDSAVYLCASSSESSGGPTDTQYFGPGTRLTVL.

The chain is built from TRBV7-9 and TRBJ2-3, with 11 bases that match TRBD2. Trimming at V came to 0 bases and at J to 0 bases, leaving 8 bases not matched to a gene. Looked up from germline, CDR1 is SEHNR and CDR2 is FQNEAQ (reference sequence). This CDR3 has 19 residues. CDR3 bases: TGTGCCAGCAGCTTAGCGCTCGGACTAGCGGGCTCTAGCACAGATACGCAGTATTTT. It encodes CASSLALGLAGSSTDTQYF.

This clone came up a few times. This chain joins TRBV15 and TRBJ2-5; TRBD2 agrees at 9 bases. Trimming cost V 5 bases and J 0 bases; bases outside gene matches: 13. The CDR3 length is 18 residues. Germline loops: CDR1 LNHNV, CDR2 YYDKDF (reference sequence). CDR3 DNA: TGTGCCACCAGCCCCGGCCCAGCGGGAGGCCTCTACCAAGAGACCCAGTACTTC. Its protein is CATSPGPAGGLYQETQYF.

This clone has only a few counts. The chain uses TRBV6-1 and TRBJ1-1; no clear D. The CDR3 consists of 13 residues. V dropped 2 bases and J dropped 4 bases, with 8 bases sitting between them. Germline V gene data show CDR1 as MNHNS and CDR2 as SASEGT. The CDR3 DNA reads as TGTGCCAGCAGTGAAATACAGTTCACTGAAGCTTTCTTT. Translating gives CASSEIQFTEAFF.

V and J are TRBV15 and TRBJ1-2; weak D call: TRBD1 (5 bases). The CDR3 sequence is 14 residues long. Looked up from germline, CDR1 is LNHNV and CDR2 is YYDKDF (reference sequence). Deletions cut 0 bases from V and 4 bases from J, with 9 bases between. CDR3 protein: CATSREDTGYGYTF. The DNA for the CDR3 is TGTGCCACCAGCAGAGAGGACACTGGCTATGGCTACACCTTC.

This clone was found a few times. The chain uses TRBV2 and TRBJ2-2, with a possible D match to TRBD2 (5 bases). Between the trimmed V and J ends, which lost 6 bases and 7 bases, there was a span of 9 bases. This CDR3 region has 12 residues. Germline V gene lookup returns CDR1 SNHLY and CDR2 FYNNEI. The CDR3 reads CASRRVGGELFF. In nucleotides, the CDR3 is TGTGCCAGCAGGAGGGTGGGCGGGGAGCTGTTTTTT.

In DNA form, the CDR3 reads TGTGCCAGCAGCTTAGCGTCGGAGACCCAGTACTTC. Protein product: CASSLASETQYF. This chain uses TRBV11-2 with TRBJ2-5; unclear D gene. Between the trimmed V and J ends, which lost 1 base and 5 bases, there was a span of 5 bases. Germline CDR1 and CDR2: SGHAT and FQNNGV. There are 12 residues in the CDR3.

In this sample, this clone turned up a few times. Here the CDR3 DNA reads TGTGCCAGCAGCCGGGATCCGGGGTTGAACACCGGGGAGCTGTTTTTT. Encoded protein: CASSRDPGLNTGELFF. The chain employs TRBV5-4 and TRBJ2-2; a weak D match, TRBD2 (5 bases). Germline V gives CDR1 SGHNT, CDR2 YYREEE (reference sequence). V was trimmed by 4 bases and J by 1 base, leaving 14 bases between them. The length of the CDR3 is 16 residues.

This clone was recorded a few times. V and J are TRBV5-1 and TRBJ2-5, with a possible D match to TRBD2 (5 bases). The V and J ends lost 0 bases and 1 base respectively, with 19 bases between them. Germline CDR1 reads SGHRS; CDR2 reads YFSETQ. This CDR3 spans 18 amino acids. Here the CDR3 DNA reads TGCGCCAGCAGCTTGGACCCCACCGGCGGGCTCGCCCAAGAGACCCAGTACTTC. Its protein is CASSLDPTGGLAQETQYF.

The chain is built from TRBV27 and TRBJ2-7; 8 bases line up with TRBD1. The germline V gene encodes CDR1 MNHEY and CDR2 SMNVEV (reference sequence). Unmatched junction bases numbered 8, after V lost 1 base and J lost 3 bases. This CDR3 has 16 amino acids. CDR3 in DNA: TGTGCCAGCAGTTTATTTACGGGACAGGCTCGCTACGAGCAGTACTTC. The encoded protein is CASSLFTGQARYEQYF.

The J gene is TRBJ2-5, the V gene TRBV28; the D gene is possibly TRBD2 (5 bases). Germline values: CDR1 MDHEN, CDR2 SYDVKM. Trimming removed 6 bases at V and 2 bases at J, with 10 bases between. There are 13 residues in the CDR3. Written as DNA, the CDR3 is TGTGCCAGCAGCCGAGGGATTCAAGAGACCCAGTACTTC. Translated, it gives CASSRGIQETQYF.

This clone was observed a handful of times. CDR3: CASSPGQGREQYF. The CDR3 DNA sequence: TGTGCCAGCAGTCCCGGACAGGGGAGAGAGCAGTACTTC. The V gene is TRBV27, the J gene TRBJ2-7, with TRBD1 matching over 9 bases. Germline lookup yields CDR1 MNHEY and CDR2 SMNVEV (reference sequence). The CDR3 contains 13 residues. V shed 5 bases, J shed 7 bases, and the junction held 6 bases outside the gene matches.

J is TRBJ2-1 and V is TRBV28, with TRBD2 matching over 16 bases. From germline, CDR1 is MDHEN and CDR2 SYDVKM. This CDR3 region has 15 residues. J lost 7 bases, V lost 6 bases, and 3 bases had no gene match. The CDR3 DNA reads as TGTGCCAGCAGCTTGGGACTAGCGGGAGGGAATGAGCAGTTCTTC. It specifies CASSLGLAGGNEQFF.

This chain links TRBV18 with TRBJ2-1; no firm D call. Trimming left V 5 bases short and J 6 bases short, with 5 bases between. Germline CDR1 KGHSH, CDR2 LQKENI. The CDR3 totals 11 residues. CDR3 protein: CASSYSNEQFF. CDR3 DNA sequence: TGTGCCAGCTCATATAGCAATGAGCAGTTCTTC.

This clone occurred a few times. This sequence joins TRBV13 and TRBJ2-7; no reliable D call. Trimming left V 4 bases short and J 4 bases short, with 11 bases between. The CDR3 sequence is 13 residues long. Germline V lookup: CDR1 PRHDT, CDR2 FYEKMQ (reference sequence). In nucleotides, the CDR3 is TGTGCCAGCAGCTCTCTCGGTACGTACGAGCAGTACTTC. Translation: CASSSLGTYEQYF.

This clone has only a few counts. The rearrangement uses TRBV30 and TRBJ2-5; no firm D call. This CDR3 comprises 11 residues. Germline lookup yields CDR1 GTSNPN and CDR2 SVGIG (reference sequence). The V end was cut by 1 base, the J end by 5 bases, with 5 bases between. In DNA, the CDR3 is TGTGCCTGGAGTGCCGGGGAGACCCAGTACTTC. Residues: CAWSAGETQYF.

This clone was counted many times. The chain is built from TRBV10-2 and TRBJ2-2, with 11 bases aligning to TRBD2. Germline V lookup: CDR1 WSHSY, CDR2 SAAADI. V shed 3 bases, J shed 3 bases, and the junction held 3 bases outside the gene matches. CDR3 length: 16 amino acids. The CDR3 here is CASSELAGEDTGELFF. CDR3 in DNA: TGCGCCAGCAGTGAACTAGCGGGAGAGGACACCGGGGAGCTGTTTTTT.

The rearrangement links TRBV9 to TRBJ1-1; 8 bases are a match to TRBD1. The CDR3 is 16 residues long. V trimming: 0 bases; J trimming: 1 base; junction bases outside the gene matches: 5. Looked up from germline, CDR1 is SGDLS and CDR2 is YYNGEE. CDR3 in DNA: TGTGCCAGCAGCGTAGGTGTTGGACAGGGGAACACTGAAGCTTTCTTT. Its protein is CASSVGVGQGNTEAFF.

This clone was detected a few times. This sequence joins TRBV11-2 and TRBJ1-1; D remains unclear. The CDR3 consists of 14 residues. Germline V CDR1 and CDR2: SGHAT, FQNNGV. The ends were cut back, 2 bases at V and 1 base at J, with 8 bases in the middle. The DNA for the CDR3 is TGTGCCAGCAGCTTATTTACAAGGAACACTGAAGCTTTCTTT. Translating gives CASSLFTRNTEAFF.

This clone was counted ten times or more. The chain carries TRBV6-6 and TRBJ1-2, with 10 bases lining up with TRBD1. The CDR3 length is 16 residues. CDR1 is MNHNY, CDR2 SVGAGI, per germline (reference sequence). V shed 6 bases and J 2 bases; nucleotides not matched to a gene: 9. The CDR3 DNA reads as TGTGCCAGCAGCCATATCCGGGACAGGGGCAACTATGGCTACACCTTC. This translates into CASSHIRDRGNYGYTF.